A single sample gave rise to the 26 T cell receptor beta chains below, sequenced in a study of T cell responses to AZD1222 COVID-19 vaccine (dated by TCRdb to about 2021). In the paper's terms, the time point label means: baseline before first vaccination. Receptors were amplified or captured by the immunoSEQ multiplex PCR assay. Not all clones reach the TCRdb copy of this immuneACCESS table, which keeps in-frame sequences only. Checked studies attribute under half of the gap to unresolved V genes and leave the rest unexplained. Present in this sample are 150,000 to 200,000 clones, under 95% of which were seen just once. Clones ranked in the top ten supply around 1.3% of the sample. Sequenced material: peripheral blood, taken on day 0 of AZD1222 vaccination. The receptors here all came from an adult in good health.

The sample holds one count of this clone. V gene TRBV24-1 combines with J gene TRBJ2-2; D may be TRBD1 (6 bases). The CDR3 extends over 15 amino acids. Trimming stripped 4 bases from V and 6 bases from J, with 14 bases between. CDR1 KGHDR and CDR2 SFDVKD come from the germline V gene. CDR3 loop: CATSDPTNRAGELFF. Written as DNA, the CDR3 is TGTGCCACCAGTGACCCTACTAACAGGGCCGGGGAGCTGTTTTTT.

This chain joins TRBV14 and TRBJ1-3; the match to TRBD1 covers 7 bases. V lost 0 bases and J lost 1; bases outside the gene matches: 9. Germline lookup yields CDR1 SGHDN and CDR2 FVKESK. The CDR3 has 18 residues. The CDR3 region is CASSQEEIGTVSGNTIYF. The CDR3 region has the DNA TGTGCCAGCAGCCAAGAAGAAATCGGGACAGTATCTGGAAACACCATATATTTT. The complete variable domain, with remaining parts taken from reference TRBV14 and TRBJ1-3, reads EAGVTQFPSHSVIEKGQTVTLRCDPISGHDNLYWYRRVMGKEIKFLLHFVKESKQDESGMPNNRFLAERTGGTYSTLKVQPAELEDSGVYFCASSQEEIGTVSGNTIYFGEGSWLTVV.

The CDR3, as DNA: TGCAGCGCACTTTTGTACCGCTCTGGGGCCAACGTCCTGACTTTC. Translating it yields CSALLYRSGANVLTF. The V gene is TRBV29-1, the J gene TRBJ2-6; D is unresolved. V lost 7 bases and J lost 0, with 13 bases in between. The CDR3 spans 15 residues. The germline V gene has CDR1 SQVTM and CDR2 ANQGSEA.

The genes are TRBV2 and TRBJ2-7; D tentatively reads TRBD1 or TRBD2 (5 bases each). This CDR3 is built from 13 residues. CDR1 and CDR2 (germline): SNHLY, FYNNEI. V was shortened by 7 bases and J by 1 base, with 11 bases between the two germline ends. CDR3 loop: CASNGDGSYEQYF. The DNA for the CDR3 is TGTGCCAGCAACGGGGACGGATCCTACGAGCAGTACTTC.

This rearrangement joins TRBV19 to TRBJ1-1; D not certain. V dropped 6 bases and J dropped 0 bases, with 14 bases sitting between them. The CDR3 loop spans 15 amino acids. Per germline, CDR1 LNHDA and CDR2 SQIVND (reference sequence). DNA of the CDR3: TGTGCCAGTAGCTTCCCGGGCCCCCTGAACACTGAAGCTTTCTTT. Protein: CASSFPGPLNTEAFF.

The chain recombines TRBV2 with TRBJ2-1, with TRBD2 identical over 13 bases. Per the germline V gene, CDR1 is SNHLY and CDR2 is FYNNEI. With V trimmed by 3 bases and J by 9 bases, 11 bases remained unmatched. CDR3 size: 17 residues. For the CDR3, the DNA is TGTGCCAGCAGTGAGGGGATCCGACTAGCGGGAGGTGGTGAGCAGTTCTTC. Protein sequence: CASSEGIRLAGGGEQFF.

The chain links TRBV30 to TRBJ1-3; weak D call: TRBD1 (6 bases). The germline V and J ends were trimmed by 3 bases and 4 bases, with 10 bases remaining between them. This CDR3 region has 13 residues. CDR1 is GTSNPN, CDR2 SVGIG, per germline (reference sequence). The CDR3 reads CAWRSQGGNTIYF. For the CDR3, the DNA is TGTGCCTGGAGGTCTCAGGGGGGAAACACCATATATTTT. The entire variable domain, with the rest obtained from reference TRBV30 and TRBJ1-3, is as follows: SQTIHQWPATLVQPVGSPLSLECTVEGTSNPNLYWYRQAAGRGLQLLFYSVGIGQISSEVPQNLSASRPQDRQFILSSKKLLLSDSGFYLCAWRSQGGNTIYFGEGSWLTVV.

This clone was observed a handful of times. The chain carries TRBV6-2 or TRBV6-3 and TRBJ2-6; tentatively, D is TRBD1 (6 bases). CDR1 is MNHEY and CDR2 is SVGEGT in the germline V gene. The CDR3 consists of 16 residues. V was pared by 5 bases and J by 1 base, with 12 bases between. CDR3 bases: TGTGCCAGCAGTAAAAACCAGGGGTCTGGGGCCAACGTCCTGACTTTC. This translates into CASSKNQGSGANVLTF.

J is TRBJ1-3 and V is TRBV19; D call uncertain. The CDR3 has 15 residues. The germline V gene has CDR1 LNHDA and CDR2 SQIVND (reference sequence). The germline V and J ends were trimmed by 5 bases and 1 base, with 12 bases remaining between them. The CDR3 DNA follows: TGTGCCAGTAGTCAACAGATTTCATCTGGAAACACCATATATTTT. It translates to CASSQQISSGNTIYF.

V gene TRBV30 combines with J gene TRBJ2-7; no definite D call. Trimming removed 4 bases from V and 6 bases from J, with 16 bases in between. The CDR3 extends over 13 amino acids. The V gene's germline CDR1 is GTSNPN and CDR2 SVGIG (reference sequence). DNA for the CDR3: TGTGCCTGGACTAAGGGATTCACCCCCGAGCAGTACTTC. This encodes CAWTKGFTPEQYF. Complete variable domain (other parts from reference TRBV30 and TRBJ2-7): SQTIHQWPATLVQPVGSPLSLECTVEGTSNPNLYWYRQAAGRGLQLLFYSVGIGQISSEVPQNLSASRPQDRQFILSSKKLLLSDSGFYLCAWTKGFTPEQYFGPGTRLTVT.

V gene TRBV5-5 combines with J gene TRBJ1-1; TRBD1 might be the D (5 bases). CDR3 length equals 15 residues. Germline V gene data show CDR1 as SGHKS and CDR2 as YYEKEE (reference sequence). V was shortened by 4 bases and J by 3 bases, with 16 bases between the two germline ends. The CDR3 DNA follows: TGTGCCAGCAGCCCGAGGGCGGTAGGGGACACTGAAGCTTTCTTT. This encodes CASSPRAVGDTEAFF.

V is TRBV19 and J is TRBJ1-5, with D unresolved. The germline CDR1 and CDR2 sequences are LNHDA and SQIVND (reference sequence). Trimming removed 4 bases from V and 4 bases from J, with 14 bases in between. The CDR3 length is 15 residues. The CDR3, as DNA: TGTGCCAGTAGTAATATGGGGAGGCAAAATCAGCCCCAGCATTTT. It encodes CASSNMGRQNQPQHF.

The rearrangement joins TRBV27 to TRBJ1-1; no clear D. Per germline, CDR1 MNHEY and CDR2 SMNVEV (reference sequence). The CDR3 is made up of 12 amino acids. With 6 bases removed from V and 6 bases from J, the gap between germline ends came to 11 bases. The CDR3 DNA sequence: TGTGCCAGCAGCCCGCCCGGGCCTGAAGCTTTCTTT. This encodes CASSPPGPEAFF.

The CDR3 DNA sequence: TGTGCCAGCAGTTTATCGAACAGGGGATACGAGCAGTACTTC. It is translated as CASSLSNRGYEQYF. The chain uses TRBV27 and TRBJ2-7, with 7 nucleotides matching TRBD1. Germline lookup yields CDR1 MNHEY and CDR2 SMNVEV (reference sequence). This CDR3 has 14 residues. V lost 0 bases, J lost 4 bases, and 3 bases stayed unmatched.

The rearrangement uses TRBV10-3 and TRBJ1-4; possibly TRBD1 for D (5 bases). This CDR3 comprises 15 residues. Germline V gene data show CDR1 as ENHRY and CDR2 as SYGVKD. Trimming cost V 2 bases and J 3 bases, with 10 bases left between them. The DNA for the CDR3 is TGTGCCATCAGTGAGCGGGGGGTAGCTAATGAAAAACTGTTTTTT. It encodes CAISERGVANEKLFF.

The V and J genes are TRBV7-9 and TRBJ1-1, with 8 bases lining up with TRBD1. There are 15 residues in the CDR3. In germline, CDR1 is SEHNR, CDR2 FQNEAQ (reference sequence). V lost 5 bases and J lost 4; bases outside the gene matches: 9. The CDR3 protein is CASSIGQGKGTEAFF. The CDR3 DNA follows: TGTGCCAGCAGCATTGGACAGGGCAAGGGCACTGAAGCTTTCTTT.

The gene calls are TRBV19 and TRBJ2-4, with 7 bases fitting TRBD1. The trim removed 6 bases at V and 0 bases at J, leaving 8 bases unmatched. This CDR3 has 16 amino acids. Germline lookup yields CDR1 LNHDA and CDR2 SQIVND (reference sequence). CDR3 amino acids: CASSLTGRVAKNIQYF. The CDR3 DNA sequence: TGTGCCAGTAGCCTGACAGGGCGAGTAGCCAAAAACATTCAGTACTTC.

J is TRBJ1-2 and V is TRBV5-4; D is ambiguous. The V gene lost 0 bases and the J gene lost 11 bases, with 11 bases spanning the gap. The CDR3 contains 12 residues. Germline V gene data show CDR1 as SGHNT and CDR2 as YYREEE (reference sequence). CDR3 coding DNA: TGTGCCAGCAGCTTGGTCGATGGAGGGTACACCTTC. It encodes CASSLVDGGYTF.

This rearrangement joins TRBV2 to TRBJ1-2, with TRBD1 matching over 9 bases. J lost 3 bases, V lost 6 bases, and 8 bases had no gene match. Germline V gives CDR1 SNHLY, CDR2 FYNNEI. This CDR3 has 15 amino acids. DNA for the CDR3: TGTGCCAGCAGGATTAACAGGGGGCGCGACTATGGCTACACCTTC. This sequence encodes CASRINRGRDYGYTF.

This clone came up once. This chain uses TRBV3-1 (or the pseudogene TRBV3-2) with TRBJ1-2; D is unclear. The CDR3 length is 13 residues. Germline V gene sequence: CDR1 LGHDT, CDR2 YNNKEL (reference sequence). The V and J ends lost 4 bases and 8 bases respectively, with 14 bases between them. DNA for the CDR3: TGTGCCAGCAGCCCAGATCCACAAGTGGGCTACACCTTC. Translation gives CASSPDPQVGYTF.

The chain links TRBV4-2 to TRBJ2-1; 9 nucleotides line up with TRBD2. The CDR3 contains 16 residues. V was pared by 4 bases and J by 8 bases, with 12 bases of the junction left unmatched. Germline CDR1 and CDR2: LGHNA and YNFKEQ. CDR3 in DNA: TGTGCCAGCAGCCGAGACGGGGCTAGCGGGGTCTATGAGCAGTTCTTC. Its protein is CASSRDGASGVYEQFF.

V gene TRBV4-1 combines with J gene TRBJ2-7, with 7 bases fitting TRBD2. There are 15 residues in the CDR3. Germline loops: CDR1 MGHRA, CDR2 YSYEKL. The V and J ends lost 4 bases and 1 base, in that order; junction bases with no gene match: 7. CDR3 DNA: TGCGCCAGCAGCCTATCCGGGGGGAATTCCTACGAGCAGTACTTC. It encodes CASSLSGGNSYEQYF.

The gene calls are TRBV9 and TRBJ2-2; D possibly matches TRBD1 or TRBD2 (6 bases each). The V gene lost 3 bases and the J gene lost 9 bases, with 24 bases spanning the gap. The CDR3 covers 17 residues. Germline V gene data show CDR1 as SGDLS and CDR2 as YYNGEE. The CDR3 region is CASSAQLPRSGGRELFF. The CDR3 coding sequence is TGTGCCAGCAGCGCCCAACTTCCTCGGTCCGGGGGCCGGGAGCTGTTTTTT.

Only one count was recorded for this clone. The chain employs TRBV5-6 and TRBJ1-6, with D uncertain. The CDR3 spans 15 residues. In germline, CDR1 is SGHDT, CDR2 YYEEEE. V lost 2 bases to trimming and J lost 7 bases, with 13 bases between them. The CDR3 loop is CASSFNGKLNSPLHF. The DNA for the CDR3 is TGTGCCAGCAGCTTTAACGGAAAGTTAAATTCACCCCTCCACTTT.

The chain combines TRBV7-9 with TRBJ1-1; maybe TRBD1 (6 bases). CDR1 SEHNR and CDR2 FQNEAQ come from the germline V gene (reference sequence). V lost 4 bases to trimming and J lost 2 bases, with 11 bases between them. This CDR3 contains 14 residues. The CDR3 bases are TGTGCCAGCAGCTCTGGGACACAAAACACTGAAGCTTTCTTT. Translating it yields CASSSGTQNTEAFF.

The chain is built from TRBV7-2 and TRBJ2-1; the match to TRBD2 covers 11 bases. In germline, CDR1 is SGHTA, CDR2 FQGNSA. This CDR3 comprises 14 residues. After removal of 5 bases from V and 9 bases from J, the junction contained 6 bases not matched to a gene. CDR3 DNA: TGTGCCAGCAGCGGTAGCGGGGGGGCCCGTGAGCAGTTCTTC. It specifies CASSGSGGAREQFF.